Here is one T cell receptor (beta chain) with its context. This specimen comes from a study of blood T cell repertoires in COVID-19. Study in general: The cDNA or gDNA used as material had been derived from T cells, B-cell-depleted T cells, or PBMCs.

TCRdb's table, derived via immunoSEQ multiplex PCR, lists solely in-frame clones and lacks some. The sample lists roughly 110,000 clones, 85% seen once, with less than 3.5% in the top ten. Losses at the gene ends were 6 bases for V and 5 bases for J; bases not matched to a gene: 9. The germline V gene encodes CDR1 MNHEY and CDR2 SMNVEV (reference sequence). The CDR3 has 15 residues. This TCR came from a man aged 35 to 55 with acute or convalescent COVID-19. What was sequenced was peripheral blood. This chain connects TRBV27 to TRBJ1-5, with TRBD1 identical over 8 bases. CDR3 nucleotides: TGTGCCAGCAGGGCCGGGACAGGCGAATATCAGCCCCAGCATTTT. Translated: CASRAGTGEYQPQHF.